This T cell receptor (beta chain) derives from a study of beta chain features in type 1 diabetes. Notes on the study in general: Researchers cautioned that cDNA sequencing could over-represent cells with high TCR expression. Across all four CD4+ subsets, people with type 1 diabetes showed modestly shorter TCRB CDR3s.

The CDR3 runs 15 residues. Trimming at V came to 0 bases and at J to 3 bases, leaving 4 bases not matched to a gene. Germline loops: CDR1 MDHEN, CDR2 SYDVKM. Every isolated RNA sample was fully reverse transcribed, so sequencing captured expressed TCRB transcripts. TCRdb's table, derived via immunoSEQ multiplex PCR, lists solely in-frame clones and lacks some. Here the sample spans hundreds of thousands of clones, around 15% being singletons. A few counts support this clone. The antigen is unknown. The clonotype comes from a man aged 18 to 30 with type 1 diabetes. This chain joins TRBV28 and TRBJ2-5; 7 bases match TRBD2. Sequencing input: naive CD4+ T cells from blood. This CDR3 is CASSLWGGREETQYF. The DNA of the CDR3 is TGTGCCAGCAGTTTATGGGGCGGGAGAGAAGAGACCCAGTACTTC.